The text below deals with one TCR beta chain. TCRdb's copy holds only in-frame clones and misses some; the assay was immunoSEQ multiplex PCR. Counted here are approximately 66,000 clones, approximately 88% occurring once; the ten biggest clones make up around 0.5%. These data come from a study of OX40 agonist ivuxolimab in advanced cancers. Study overall: Participants could have had prior anti-PD-1, anti-PD-L1 or anti-CTLA-4 therapy, and 40% had some.

The receptor comes from an adult with an advanced solid tumor such as melanoma, head and neck, liver or kidney cancer. Sequencing was performed on CD4+ or CD8+ T cells sorted from blood, taken in a trial of the OX40 agonist ivuxolimab.

The CDR3 protein is CASSISPGHRYSNQPQHF. As DNA, the CDR3 is TGTGCCAGTAGTATAAGCCCGGGACACCGCTATAGCAATCAGCCCCAGCATTTT. The chain links TRBV19 to TRBJ1-5; the D gene is possibly TRBD1 (6 bases). V lost 2 bases to trimming and J lost 0 bases, with 17 bases between them. CDR1 and CDR2 from the germline V gene are LNHDA and SQIVND (reference sequence). The CDR3 runs 18 residues.